These T cell receptor beta chains were read from a single sample in a study of radiotherapy plus CTLA-4 blockade in lung cancer. Sequenced by immunoSEQ multiplex PCR; TCRdb stores in-frame clones only, minus some. The table has 52,000 or so clones, 70% to 85% seen once. This sample comprised peripheral blood, obtained from a patient treated with radiotherapy plus ipilimumab. These receptors came from a human donor with non-small cell lung cancer whose response to radiotherapy plus ipilimumab could not be evaluated. Both conserved end residues are part of each CDR3. The order of the fields is V gene, J gene, D gene, CDR3 protein. D genes are given only for firm matches.

V: TRBV28; J: TRBJ1-1; D: -; CDR3: CASTQISRGPEAFF
V: TRBV29-1; J: -; D: TRBD2; CDR3: CSAARTSGSYEQYF
V: TRBV28; J: TRBJ2-7; D: -; CDR3: CASRTSSYEQYF
V: TRBV29-1; J: TRBJ1-2; D: TRBD1; CDR3: CSVVPGTGNGYTF
V: TRBV4-3; J: TRBJ2-3; D: TRBD2; CDR3: CASSPRGRGAITDTQYF
V: TRBV7-9; J: TRBJ2-1; D: TRBD2; CDR3: CASSPPGQPASGYNEQFF
V: TRBV28; J: TRBJ1-4; D: -; CDR3: CASGRNEKLFF
V: TRBV2; J: TRBJ2-7; D: TRBD2; CDR3: CASSRLAGGNSYEQYF
V: TRBV7-8; J: TRBJ2-1; D: -; CDR3: CASSFFRRAVGYNEQFF
V: TRBV7-6; J: TRBJ1-2; D: -; CDR3: CASSPLSGWLYGYTF
V: TRBV7-2; J: TRBJ1-2; D: -; CDR3: CASSLVGGSNYGYTF
V: TRBV21-1; J: TRBJ1-5; D: -; CDR3: CASSKWAPGQGLNQPQHF
V: TRBV19; J: TRBJ2-3; D: -; CDR3: CASSKGQGGADTQYF
V: TRBV6-5; J: TRBJ1-5; D: -; CDR3: CASATIQGQPQHF
V: TRBV9; J: TRBJ1-1; D: -; CDR3: CASSVEPRDTEAFF
V: TRBV12-5; J: TRBJ2-3; D: TRBD1; CDR3: CASASERGDRSDTQYF